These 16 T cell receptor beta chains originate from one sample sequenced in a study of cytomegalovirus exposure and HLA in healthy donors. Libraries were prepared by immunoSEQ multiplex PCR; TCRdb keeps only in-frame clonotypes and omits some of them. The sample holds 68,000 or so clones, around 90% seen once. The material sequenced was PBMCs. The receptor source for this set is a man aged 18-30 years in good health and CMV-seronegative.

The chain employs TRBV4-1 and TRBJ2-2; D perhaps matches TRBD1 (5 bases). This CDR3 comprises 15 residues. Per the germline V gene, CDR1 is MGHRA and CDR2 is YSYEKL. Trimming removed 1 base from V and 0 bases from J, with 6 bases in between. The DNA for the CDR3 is TGCGCCAGCAGCCAAGCAGGGACGAACACCGGGGAGCTGTTTTTT. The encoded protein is CASSQAGTNTGELFF.

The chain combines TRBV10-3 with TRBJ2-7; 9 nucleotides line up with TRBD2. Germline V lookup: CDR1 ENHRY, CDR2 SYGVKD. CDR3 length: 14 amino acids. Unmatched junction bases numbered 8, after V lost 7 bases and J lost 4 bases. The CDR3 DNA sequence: TGTGCCATCATGCGGGGACTAGCCAGGTACGAGCAGTACTTC. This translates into CAIMRGLARYEQYF.

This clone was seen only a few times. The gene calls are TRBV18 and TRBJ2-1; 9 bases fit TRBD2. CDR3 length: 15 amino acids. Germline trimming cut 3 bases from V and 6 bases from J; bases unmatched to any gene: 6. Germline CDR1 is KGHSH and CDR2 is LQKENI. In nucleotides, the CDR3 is TGTGCCAGCTCACCCCTCAGCGGGAGGAGCAATGAGCAGTTCTTC. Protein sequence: CASSPLSGRSNEQFF.

The CDR3 here is CASSQVRRNTGELFF. The CDR3 DNA is TGCGCCAGCAGCCAAGTACGCAGGAACACCGGGGAGCTGTTTTTT. The chain has TRBV4-3 and TRBJ2-2, with D hard to call. Germline-derived CDR1 and CDR2 are LGHNA and YSLEER. The V gene lost 1 base and the J gene lost 1 base, with 7 bases spanning the gap. The CDR3 loop spans 15 amino acids.

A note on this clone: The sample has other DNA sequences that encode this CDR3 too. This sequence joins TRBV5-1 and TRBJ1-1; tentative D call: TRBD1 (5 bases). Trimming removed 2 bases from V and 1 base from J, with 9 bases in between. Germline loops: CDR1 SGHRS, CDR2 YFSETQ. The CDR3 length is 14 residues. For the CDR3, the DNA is TGCGCCAGCAGCTTAAATGGACAGAACACTGAAGCTTTCTTT. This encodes CASSLNGQNTEAFF.

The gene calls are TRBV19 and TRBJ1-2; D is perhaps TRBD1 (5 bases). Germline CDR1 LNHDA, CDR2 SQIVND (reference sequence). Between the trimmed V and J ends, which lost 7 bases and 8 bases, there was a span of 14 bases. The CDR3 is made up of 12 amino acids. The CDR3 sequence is CASIRAEYGYTF. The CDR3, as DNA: TGTGCCAGTATCAGGGCGGAGTACGGCTACACCTTC.

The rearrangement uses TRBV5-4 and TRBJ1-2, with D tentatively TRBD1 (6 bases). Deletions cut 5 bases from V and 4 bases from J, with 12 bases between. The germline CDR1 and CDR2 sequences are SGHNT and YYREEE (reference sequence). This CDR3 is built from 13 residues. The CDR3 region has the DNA TGTGCCAGCAGGGAAACAGGGCGCTATGGCTACACCTTC. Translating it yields CASRETGRYGYTF. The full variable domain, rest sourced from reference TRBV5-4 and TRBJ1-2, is ETGVTQSPTHLIKTRGQQVTLRCSSQSGHNTVSWYQQALGQGPQFIFQYYREEENGRGNFPPRFSGLQFPNYSSELNVNALELDDSALYLCASRETGRYGYTFGSGTRLTVV.

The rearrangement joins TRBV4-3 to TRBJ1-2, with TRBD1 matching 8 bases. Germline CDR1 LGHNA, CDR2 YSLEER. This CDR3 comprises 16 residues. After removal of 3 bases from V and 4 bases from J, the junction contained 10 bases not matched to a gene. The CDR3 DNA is TGCGCCAGCAGCCATAGACGCGGACAGGGAAGCTATGGCTACACCTTC. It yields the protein CASSHRRGQGSYGYTF.

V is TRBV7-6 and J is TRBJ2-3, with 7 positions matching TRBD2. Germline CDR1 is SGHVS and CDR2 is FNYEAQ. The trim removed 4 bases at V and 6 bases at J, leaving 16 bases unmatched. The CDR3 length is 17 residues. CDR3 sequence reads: CASSSTPRWLADDTQYF. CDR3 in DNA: TGTGCCAGCAGCTCAACCCCACGGTGGCTAGCGGATGATACGCAGTATTTT.

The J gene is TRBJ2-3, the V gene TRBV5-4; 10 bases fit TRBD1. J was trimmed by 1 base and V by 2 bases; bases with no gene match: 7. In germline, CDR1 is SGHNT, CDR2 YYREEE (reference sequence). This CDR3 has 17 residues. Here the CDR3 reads CASSFRTGGGGTDTQYF. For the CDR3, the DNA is TGTGCCAGCAGCTTTAGGACAGGGGGTGGGGGCACAGATACGCAGTATTTT.

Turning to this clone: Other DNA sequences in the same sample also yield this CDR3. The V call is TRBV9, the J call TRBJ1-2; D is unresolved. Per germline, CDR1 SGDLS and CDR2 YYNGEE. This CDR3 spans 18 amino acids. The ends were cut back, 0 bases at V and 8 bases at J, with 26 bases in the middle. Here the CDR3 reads CASSVEAPDGSGPGGYTF. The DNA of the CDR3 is TGTGCCAGCAGCGTAGAAGCCCCAGACGGTTCGGGTCCTGGCGGCTACACCTTC.

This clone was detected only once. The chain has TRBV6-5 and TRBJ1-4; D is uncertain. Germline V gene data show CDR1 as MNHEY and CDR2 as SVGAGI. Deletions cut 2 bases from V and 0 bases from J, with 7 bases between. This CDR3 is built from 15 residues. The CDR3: CASSYIYATNEKLFF. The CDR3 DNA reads TGTGCCAGCAGTTACATCTATGCAACTAATGAAAAACTGTTTTTT.

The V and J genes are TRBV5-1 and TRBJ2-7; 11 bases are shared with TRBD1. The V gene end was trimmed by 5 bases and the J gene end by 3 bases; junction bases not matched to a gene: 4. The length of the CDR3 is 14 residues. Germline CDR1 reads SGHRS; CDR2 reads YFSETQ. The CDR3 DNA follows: TGCGCCAGCAGTTCCGGGACAGGGGGCTACGAGCAGTACTTC. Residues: CASSSGTGGYEQYF.

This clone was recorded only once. DNA for the CDR3: TGTGCCAGCAGCCAAAAATGGGGCGGGGATTCAACTAATGAAAAACTGTTTTTT. Translating it yields CASSQKWGGDSTNEKLFF. This chain links TRBV5-6 with TRBJ1-4; tentatively, D is TRBD1 (5 bases). Trimming took 4 bases from V and 0 from J, leaving 19 bases between them. Germline V gene sequence: CDR1 SGHDT, CDR2 YYEEEE. The CDR3 is 18 amino acids. Full variable domain (outside the CDR3, taken from reference TRBV5-6 and TRBJ1-4): DAGVTQSPTHLIKTRGQQVTLRCSPKSGHDTVSWYQQALGQGPQFIFQYYEEEERQRGNFPDRFSGHQFPNYSSELNVNALLLGDSALYLCASSQKWGGDSTNEKLFFGSGTQLSVL.

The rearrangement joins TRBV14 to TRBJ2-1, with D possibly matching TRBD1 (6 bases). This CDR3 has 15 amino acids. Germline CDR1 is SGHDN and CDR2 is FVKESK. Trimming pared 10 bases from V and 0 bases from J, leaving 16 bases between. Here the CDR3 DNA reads TGTGCCACCCTGGGCACAGGGAGCTCCTACAATGAGCAGTTCTTC. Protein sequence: CATLGTGSSYNEQFF.

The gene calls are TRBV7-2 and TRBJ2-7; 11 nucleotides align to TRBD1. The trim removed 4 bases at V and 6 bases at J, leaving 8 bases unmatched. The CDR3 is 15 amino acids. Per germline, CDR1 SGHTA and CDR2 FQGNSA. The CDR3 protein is CASSSYGQGATEQYF. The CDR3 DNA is TGTGCCAGCAGCTCGTACGGACAGGGGGCAACCGAGCAGTACTTC.